Presented here are 8 T cell receptor beta chains from one specimen sequenced in a study of blood T cell repertoires in COVID-19. TCRdb's copy holds only in-frame clones and misses some; the assay was immunoSEQ multiplex PCR. Here the sample spans 200,000 to 250,000 clones, 82% being singletons. Source material: PBMCs or T cells enriched from blood (not recorded which). The receptors were gathered from a woman aged 60-70 years who had recovered from COVID-19.

The genes are TRBV11-2 and TRBJ2-2; 7 positions agree with TRBD1. With V trimmed by 0 bases and J by 4 bases, 8 bases remained unmatched. CDR3 length: 17 amino acids. Germline CDR1 reads SGHAT; CDR2 reads FQNNGV. The CDR3 region is CASSLDQRGPGTGELFF. The CDR3 nucleotides are TGTGCCAGCAGCTTAGATCAGAGGGGGCCGGGCACCGGGGAGCTGTTTTTT.

V is TRBV21-1 and J is TRBJ1-1. TRBV21-1 is a documented pseudogene. The CDR3 covers 15 residues. CDR3 in amino acids: CASSKKRPRVTEAFF. The CDR3 DNA reads TGTGCCAGCAGCAAAAAGCGTCCGAGGGTCACTGAAGCTTTCTTT.

The chain carries TRBV29-1 and TRBJ1-5; D remains ambiguous. The CDR3 extends over 12 amino acids. Germline V gene lookup returns CDR1 SQVTM and CDR2 ANQGSEA. The V end lost 4 bases, the J end lost 9 bases, and 13 bases lay between the germline ends. The CDR3 sequence: CSVGEDWGPQHF. The CDR3 DNA reads TGCAGCGTTGGGGAGGACTGGGGGCCCCAGCATTTT.

This CDR3 reads CASSSLTRRTFYEQYF. The CDR3, as DNA: TGTGCCAGCAGCTCCTTGACTAGACGAACCTTCTACGAGCAGTACTTC. The rearrangement joins TRBV11-2 to TRBJ2-7; D is perhaps TRBD2 (6 bases). CDR3 length: 16 amino acids. The germline gives CDR1 SGHAT, CDR2 FQNNGV. V dropped 4 bases and J dropped 3 bases, with 19 bases sitting between them.

This chain links TRBV14 with TRBJ1-5; the match to TRBD1 covers 8 bases. Trimming took 5 bases from V and 7 from J; bases not matched to a gene: 10. Germline V gene data show CDR1 as SGHDN and CDR2 as FVKESK. This CDR3 region has 15 residues. The chain's CDR3 is CASSAAGGTGQPQHF. DNA for the CDR3: TGTGCCAGCAGCGCAGCAGGGGGCACGGGGCAGCCCCAGCATTTT.

The chain combines TRBV5-5 with TRBJ2-7, with D unresolved. The CDR3 contains 12 residues. Trimming cost V 2 bases and J 5 bases, with 8 bases left between them. The germline gives CDR1 SGHKS, CDR2 YYEKEE (reference sequence). CDR3 amino acids: CASSLFRDEQYF. Here the CDR3 DNA reads TGTGCCAGCAGCTTATTCCGTGACGAGCAGTACTTC.

The chain links TRBV9 to TRBJ1-2; 8 bases match TRBD1. This CDR3 is built from 14 residues. Trimming at V came to 6 bases and at J to 5 bases, leaving 9 bases not matched to a gene. Germline V CDR1 and CDR2: SGDLS, YYNGEE. CDR3 DNA sequence: TGTGCCAGCACCCAGGGGGCAGGGAGATATGGCTACACCTTC. The encoded protein is CASTQGAGRYGYTF.

This chain joins TRBV11-2 and TRBJ1-1; tentative D call: TRBD1 (6 bases). V was clipped by 3 bases and J by 5 bases, with 13 bases between them. The CDR3 spans 14 residues. Germline-derived CDR1 and CDR2 are SGHAT and FQNNGV. The CDR3 is CASSLGAVGTEAFF. The CDR3 region has the DNA TGTGCCAGCAGCTTGGGGGCCGTTGGTACTGAAGCTTTCTTT. The variable domain in full, completed from reference TRBV11-2 and TRBJ1-1, reads EAGVAQSPRYKIIEKRQSVAFWCNPISGHATLYWYQQILGQGPKLLIQFQNNGVVDDSQLPKDRFSAERLKGVDSTLKIQPAKLEDSAVYLCASSLGAVGTEAFFGQGTRLTVV.